Below, one T cell receptor beta chain is given with its context. The data were obtained in a study of T-cell reconstitution after alpha-beta-depleted transplantation in children. As it was prepared, the TCRbeta library received unique molecular identifiers. TCRdb called the PCR reads again in MiXCR, with one record for every CDR3 protein. The table includes approximately 400,000 distinct CDR3 sequences, about a tenth detected once. The source was PBMCs from the stem cell graft donor, collected from the stem cell graft. This TCR was recovered from a human donor who donated a stem cell graft to a child with acute myeloid leukemia.

The CDR3 coding sequence is TGTGCCAGCAGCTTGGACGGCAGGGGGCGAACCGGGGAGCTGTTTTTT. Translated, it gives CASSLDGRGRTGELFF. The chain carries TRBV5-6 and TRBJ2-2; 8 positions agree with TRBD1. This CDR3 region has 16 residues. The germline V gene encodes CDR1 SGHDT and CDR2 YYEEEE. The J segment lost 5 bases and the V segment lost 0 bases, leaving 6 bases of the junction unmatched.